This is a list of T cell receptor beta chains from one sample in a study of blood T cells in healthy people across ages. Using its own MiXCR run on the 5' RACE reads, TCRdb lists one record per CDR3 protein. This sample has some 1.5 million distinct CDR3 sequences, with 35% to 45% found just once. The sequencing input was blood. The receptor source for this set is a woman under 30 in good health. CDR3s include the opening cysteine and the closing phenylalanine or tryptophan. D genes are given only for firm matches. Size tells how often a clone was seen (once, few, many) or the class of an expanded clone, and some rows leave it out.

clone_size	v_call	j_call	d_call	cdr3_aa	cdr3_nt
.	TRBV20-1	TRBJ1-2	.	CSASYWAGLYVGYTF	TGCAGTGCTAGCTATTGGGCAGGCCTCTATGTAGGCTACACCTTC
.	TRBV12-3/TRBV12-4	TRBJ2-3	.	CASRRGGISTDTQYF	TGTGCCAGCAGGCGCGGGGGCATTAGCACAGATACGCAGTATTTT
few	TRBV3-1	TRBJ1-1	TRBD1	CASSLRYPGTGVNTEAFF	TGTGCCAGCAGCCTGAGATATCCCGGGACAGGAGTCAACACTGAAGCTTTCTTT
.	TRBV5-1	TRBJ2-1	.	CASSFYFRLYNEQFF	TGCGCCAGCAGCTTCTACTTCCGGTTGTACAATGAGCAGTTCTTC
.	TRBV4-3	TRBJ2-1	.	CASSQDLGGPISSYNEQFF	TGCGCCAGCAGCCAAGATTTGGGGGGCCCTATAAGCTCCTACAATGAGCAGTTCTTC
.	TRBV4-3	TRBJ2-1	TRBD2	CASSQDPAGRGIEQFF	TGCGCCAGCAGCCAAGATCCAGCGGGAAGGGGAATTGAGCAGTTCTTC
few	TRBV20-1	TRBJ2-7	TRBD2	CSARKGLAALSYEQYF	TGCAGTGCTAGAAAGGGACTAGCGGCTCTCTCCTACGAGCAGTACTTC
few	TRBV20-1	TRBJ2-1	TRBD2	CSARERPPGGRYNEQFF	TGCAGTGCTAGAGAGAGACCCCCCGGCGGGAGATACAATGAGCAGTTCTTC
.	TRBV10-1	TRBJ2-7	TRBD1	CASTTQGVYEQYF	TGCGCCAGCACCACCCAGGGGGTCTACGAGCAGTACTTC
few	TRBV7-2	TRBJ1-2	.	CASREVGGGYGYTF	TGTGCCAGCAGAGAGGTCGGGGGTGGATATGGCTACACCTTC
many	TRBV5-1	TRBJ1-2	.	CASSLYGNYGYTF	TGCGCCAGCAGCTTGTACGGCAACTATGGCTACACCTTC
few	TRBV6-6	TRBJ1-4	.	CASSNGGGLANEKLFF	TGTGCCAGCAGTAACGGAGGGGGTCTAGCTAATGAAAAACTGTTTTTT
few	TRBV24-1	TRBJ2-1	TRBD2	CATSDNSGGSYNEQFF	TGTGCCACCAGTGACAATAGCGGGGGCTCCTACAATGAGCAGTTCTTC
few	TRBV6-1	TRBJ1-1	.	CASSPGGTGNTEAFF	TGTGCCAGCAGTCCCGGGGGTACAGGTAACACTGAAGCTTTCTTT
.	TRBV7-9	TRBJ2-7	TRBD1	CASSIRQGISYNEQYF	TGTGCCAGCAGCATCCGACAGGGTATATCCTACAATGAGCAGTACTTC
.	TRBV6-5	TRBJ2-2	.	CASSYSNGPTGELFF	TGTGCCAGCAGTTACTCGAATGGACCCACCGGGGAGCTGTTTTTT
.	TRBV7-2	TRBJ1-2	.	CASSVTTDYGYTF	TGTGCCAGCAGCGTAACAACTGACTATGGCTACACCTTC
.	TRBV29-1	TRBJ2-7	.	CSVVRGTYEQYF	TGCAGCGTTGTGAGGGGCACCTACGAGCAGTACTTC
few	TRBV27	TRBJ2-3	.	CASSLIPGPTDTQYF	TGTGCCAGCAGTTTAATTCCGGGGCCCACAGATACGCAGTATTTT
many	TRBV29-1	TRBJ1-2	.	CSAAGQLYPYGYTF	TGCAGCGCCGCGGGCCAGCTCTACCCCTATGGCTACACCTTC
.	TRBV6-2/TRBV6-3	TRBJ2-1	.	CASSYLTHNEQFF	TGTGCCAGCAGTTACCTCACTCACAATGAGCAGTTCTTC
few	TRBV20-1	TRBJ2-1	TRBD2	CSARTRAGRAYNEQFF	TGCAGTGCTAGGACTAGGGCCGGGAGGGCCTACAATGAGCAGTTCTTC
.	TRBV20-1	TRBJ1-1	TRBD1	CSPPRAGTGGLNTEAFF	TGCAGTCCCCCCCGTGCCGGGACAGGGGGTTTAAACACTGAAGCTTTCTTT
.	TRBV2	TRBJ1-6	.	CASSEQGTQNNSPLHF	TGTGCCAGCAGTGAACAAGGGACTCAAAATAATTCACCCCTCCACTTT
.	TRBV7-2	TRBJ2-3	.	CASRPGAAGTQYF	TGTGCCAGCAGACCCGGGGCCGCTGGTACGCAGTATTTT
.	TRBV2	TRBJ2-1	.	CASSRAINEQFF	TGTGCCAGCAGCAGGGCGATCAATGAGCAGTTCTTC
.	TRBV13	TRBJ1-2	.	CASSLVGGRNYGYTF	TGTGCCAGCAGCTTAGTAGGGGGAAGGAACTATGGCTACACCTTC
.	TRBV7-2	TRBJ2-7	TRBD2	CASSLVLAGGHYEQYF	TGTGCCAGCAGCTTGGTGCTAGCGGGGGGCCACTACGAGCAGTACTTC
few	TRBV7-2	TRBJ2-1	.	CASSLAHSNEQFF	TGTGCCAGCAGCTTAGCGCACAGCAATGAGCAGTTCTTC
.	TRBV24-1	TRBJ2-2	.	CATSDFSPRPPTNTGELFF	TGTGCCACCAGTGATTTCAGCCCGAGGCCGCCAACGAACACCGGGGAGCTGTTTTTT
.	TRBV9	TRBJ2-1	TRBD2	CASSVVPAGVGNEQFF	TGTGCCAGCAGCGTAGTCCCGGCGGGAGTTGGCAATGAGCAGTTCTTC
few	TRBV10-2	TRBJ1-2	.	CASSGLRTEFANYGYTF	TGCGCCAGCAGTGGGCTACGGACGGAGTTTGCTAACTATGGCTACACCTTC
few	TRBV15	TRBJ2-7	.	CATSRDLTGYEQYF	TGTGCCACCAGCAGAGATCTGACGGGCTACGAGCAGTACTTC
few	TRBV13	TRBJ2-5	.	CASRGAPQETQYF	TGTGCCAGCCGTGGGGCCCCGCAAGAGACCCAGTACTTC
few	TRBV27	TRBJ1-2	.	CASSPANSGYGYTF	TGTGCCAGCAGTCCAGCGAATTCGGGCTATGGCTACACCTTC
.	TRBV20-1	TRBJ1-5	.	CSASGGVGDSNQPQHF	TGCAGTGCTTCGGGGGGGGTCGGCGATAGCAATCAGCCCCAGCATTTT
.	TRBV4-1	TRBJ2-5	TRBD2	CASSSSGLGQETQYF	TGCGCCAGCAGCTCTAGCGGCTTGGGGCAAGAGACCCAGTACTTC
.	TRBV5-1	TRBJ2-5	.	CASSLGHPTNEQYF	TGCGCCAGCAGCTTGGGGCACCCAACCAATGAGCAGTACTTC
.	TRBV4-1	TRBJ2-3	.	CAISQVATDTQYF	TGCGCCATCAGCCAGGTAGCGACAGATACGCAGTATTTT
few	TRBV4-1	TRBJ1-2	TRBD1	CASSQALGQLLYGYTF	TGCGCCAGCAGCCAAGCCCTGGGACAGCTCCTCTATGGCTACACCTTC
.	TRBV13	TRBJ1-1	.	CASSLVGAVPEVFF	TGTGCCAGCAGCTTAGTAGGGGCAGTTCCTGAAGTTTTCTTT
.	TRBV20-1	TRBJ2-7	.	CSATNQGYEQYF	TGCAGTGCTACGAATCAGGGCTACGAGCAGTACTTC
.	TRBV5-1	TRBJ2-1	.	CASTRGGDYNEQFF	TGCGCCAGCACTCGAGGAGGTGACTACAATGAGCAGTTCTTC
few	TRBV6-1	TRBJ2-7	.	CASSEPYQVSNEQYF	TGTGCCAGCAGTGAGCCTTATCAGGTATCCAACGAGCAGTACTTC
.	TRBV20-1	TRBJ1-5	TRBD1	CSARPRGISNQPQHF	TGCAGTGCAAGACCCAGGGGGATTAGCAATCAGCCCCAGCATTTT
.	TRBV11-2	TRBJ2-1	.	CASSLVVLSYNEQFF	TGTGCCAGCAGCTTAGTGGTTCTCTCCTACAATGAGCAGTTCTTC